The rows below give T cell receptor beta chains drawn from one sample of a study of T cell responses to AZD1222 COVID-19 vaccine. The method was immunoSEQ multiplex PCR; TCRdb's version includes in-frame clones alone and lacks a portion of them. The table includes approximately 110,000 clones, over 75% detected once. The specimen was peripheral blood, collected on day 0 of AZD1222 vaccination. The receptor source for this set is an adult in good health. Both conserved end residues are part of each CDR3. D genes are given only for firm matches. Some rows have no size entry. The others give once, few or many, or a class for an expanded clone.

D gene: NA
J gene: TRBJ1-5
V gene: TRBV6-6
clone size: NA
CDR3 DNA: TGTGCCAGCAGTTATGTAGGGCGAGGCAATCAGCCCCAGCATTTT
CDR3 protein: CASSYVGRGNQPQHF

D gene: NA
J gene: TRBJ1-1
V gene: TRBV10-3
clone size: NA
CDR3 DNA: TGTGCCATCAGTGAGTCCCGGGGAGAGCGGACTGAAGCTTTCTTT
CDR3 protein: CAISESRGERTEAFF

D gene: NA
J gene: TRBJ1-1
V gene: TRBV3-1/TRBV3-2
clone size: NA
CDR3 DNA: TGTGCCAGCAGCCAAAACTTAGGGGGGGGTTTGAACACTGAAGCTTTCTTT
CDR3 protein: CASSQNLGGGLNTEAFF

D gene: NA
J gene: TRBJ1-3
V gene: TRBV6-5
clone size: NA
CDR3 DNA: TGTGCCAGCTCGAAAGCAGCCTCTGGAAACACCATATATTTT
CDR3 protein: CASSKAASGNTIYF

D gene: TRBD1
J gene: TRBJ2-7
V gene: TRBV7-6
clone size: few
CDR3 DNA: TGTGCCAGCAGCTGGGGACAGGGGAGCTCCTACGAGCAGTACTTC
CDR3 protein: CASSWGQGSSYEQYF

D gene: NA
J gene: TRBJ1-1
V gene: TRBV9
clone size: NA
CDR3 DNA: TGTGCCAGCTCTCGAGGGGTGGGGAACACTGAAGCTTTCTTT
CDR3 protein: CASSRGVGNTEAFF

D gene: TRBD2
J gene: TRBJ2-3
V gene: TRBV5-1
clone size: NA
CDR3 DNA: TGCGCCAGCAGCTTCTCTATACTAGCGGACCCTAGCACAGATACGCAGTATTTT
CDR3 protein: CASSFSILADPSTDTQYF

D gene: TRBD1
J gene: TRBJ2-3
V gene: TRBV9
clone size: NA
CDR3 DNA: TGTGCCAGCAGCGTTGGGACAGGGGCAGATACGCAGTATTTT
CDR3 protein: CASSVGTGADTQYF

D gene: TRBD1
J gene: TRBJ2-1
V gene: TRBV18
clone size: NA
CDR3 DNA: TGTGCCAGCTCTCCCCCGACAGGGGATGAGCAGTTCTTC
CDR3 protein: CASSPPTGDEQFF

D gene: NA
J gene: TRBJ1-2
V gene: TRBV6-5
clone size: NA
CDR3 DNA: TGTGCCAGCAGTCACCGGGGGGGACTCTATGGCTACACCTTC
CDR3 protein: CASSHRGGLYGYTF

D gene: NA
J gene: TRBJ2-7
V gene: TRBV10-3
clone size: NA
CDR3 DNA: TGTGCCATCAGCCCAGGCACCTACGAGCAGTACTTC
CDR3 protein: CAISPGTYEQYF

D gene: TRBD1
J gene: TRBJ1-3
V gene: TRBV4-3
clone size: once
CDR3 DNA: TGCGCCAGCAGCCAGGGACAGAGCTCTGGAAACACCATATATTTT
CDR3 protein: CASSQGQSSGNTIYF

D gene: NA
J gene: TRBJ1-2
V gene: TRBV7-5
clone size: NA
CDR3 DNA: TGTGCCCACTACCGCACGACCTTC
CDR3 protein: CAHYRTTF

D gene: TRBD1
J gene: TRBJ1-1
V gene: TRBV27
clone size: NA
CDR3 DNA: TGTGCCAGCAGCATGGACAGGCTGAACACTGAAGCTTTCTTT
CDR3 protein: CASSMDRLNTEAFF

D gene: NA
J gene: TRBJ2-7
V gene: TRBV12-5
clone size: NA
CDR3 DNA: TGTGCTAGTGGTTTTTCTCGGTGGCCAGACTACGAGCAGTACTTC
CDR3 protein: CASGFSRWPDYEQYF

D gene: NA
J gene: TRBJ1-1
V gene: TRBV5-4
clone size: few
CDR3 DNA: TGTGCCAGCAGCGGGGGCCGAAGTGGCGATGCTGAAGCTTTCTTT
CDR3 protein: CASSGGRSGDAEAFF

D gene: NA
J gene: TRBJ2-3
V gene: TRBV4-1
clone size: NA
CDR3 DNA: TGCGCCAGCAGCCTCGGGTCACCAGATACGCAGTATTTT
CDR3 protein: CASSLGSPDTQYF

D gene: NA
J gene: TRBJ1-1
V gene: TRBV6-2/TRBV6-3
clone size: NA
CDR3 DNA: TGTGCCAGCAGTTACTCGCGCAGAAGGACTGAAGCTTTCTTT
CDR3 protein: CASSYSRRRTEAFF

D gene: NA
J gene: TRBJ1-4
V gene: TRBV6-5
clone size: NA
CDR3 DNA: TGTGCCAGCCGCCGATCGGCCGAAAAACTGTTTTTT
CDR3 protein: CASRRSAEKLFF

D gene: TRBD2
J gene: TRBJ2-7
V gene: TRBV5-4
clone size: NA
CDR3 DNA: TGTGCCAGCAGCACCACGCTTAGCGGGGTCGACGAGCAGTACTTC
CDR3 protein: CASSTTLSGVDEQYF

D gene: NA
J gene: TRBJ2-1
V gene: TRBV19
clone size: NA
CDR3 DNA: TGTGCCAGTAGTACATCCAACAACTACAATGAGCAGTTCTTC
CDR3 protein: CASSTSNNYNEQFF

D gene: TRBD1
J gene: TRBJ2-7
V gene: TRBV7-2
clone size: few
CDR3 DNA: TGTGCCAGCAGCTTTGACAGGGCTCTTGGCGAGCAGTACTTC
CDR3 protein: CASSFDRALGEQYF

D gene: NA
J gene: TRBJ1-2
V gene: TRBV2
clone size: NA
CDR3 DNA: TGTGCCAGCAGTGACAGGGCTGGAGGTTATGGCTACACCTTC
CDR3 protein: CASSDRAGGYGYTF

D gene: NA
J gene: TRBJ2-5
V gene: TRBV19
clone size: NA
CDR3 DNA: TGTGCCAGTAGTACAGGACAACGCATCCAAGAGACCCAGTACTTC
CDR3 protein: CASSTGQRIQETQYF

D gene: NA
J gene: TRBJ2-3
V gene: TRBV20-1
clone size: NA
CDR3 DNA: TGCAGTGCTAGTCGTCCGGCAGGGGGCACAGATACGCAGTATTTT
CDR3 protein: CSASRPAGGTDTQYF

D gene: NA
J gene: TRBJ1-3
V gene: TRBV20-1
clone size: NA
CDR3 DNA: TGCAGTGCTAGTACTGTAGTTGCGGGAAACACCATATATTTT
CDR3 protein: CSASTVVAGNTIYF

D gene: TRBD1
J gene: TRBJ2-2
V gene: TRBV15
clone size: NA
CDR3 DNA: TGTGCCACCAGCACCCGACAGGGTTCTATGACCGGGGAGCTGTTTTTT
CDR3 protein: CATSTRQGSMTGELFF

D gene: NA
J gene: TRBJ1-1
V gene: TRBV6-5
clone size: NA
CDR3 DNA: TGTGCCAGCAGATATGGACAGTCGAACACTGAAGCTTTCTTT
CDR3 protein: CASRYGQSNTEAFF

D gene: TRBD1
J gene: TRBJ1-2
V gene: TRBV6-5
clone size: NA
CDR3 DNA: TGTGCCAGCAGCCGGGACAGGGTAGATGGCTACACCTTC
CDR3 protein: CASSRDRVDGYTF

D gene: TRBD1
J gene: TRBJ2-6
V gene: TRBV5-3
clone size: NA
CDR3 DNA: TGTGCCAGAAGCCAACCCCAGACAGGGTCTTACCTCTCTGGGGCCAACGTCCTGACTTTC
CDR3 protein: CARSQPQTGSYLSGANVLTF

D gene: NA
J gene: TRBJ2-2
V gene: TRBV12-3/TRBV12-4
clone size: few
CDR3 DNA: TGTGCCACCCTAATGGGGTTCACCGGGGAGCTGTTTTTT
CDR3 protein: CATLMGFTGELFF

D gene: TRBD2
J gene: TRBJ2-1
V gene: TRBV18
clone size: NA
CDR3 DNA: TGTGCCAGCAAATCACTAGCGGGGAATGAGCAGTTCTTC
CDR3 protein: CASKSLAGNEQFF

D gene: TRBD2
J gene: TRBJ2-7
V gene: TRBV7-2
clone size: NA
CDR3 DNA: TGTGCCAGCAGCTTAGCTGTCGGGGGGGCGGCCTACGAGCAGTACTTC
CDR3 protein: CASSLAVGGAAYEQYF

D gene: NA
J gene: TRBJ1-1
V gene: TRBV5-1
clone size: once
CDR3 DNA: TGCGCCAGCTCCTGGGGCGCGGGCAACACTGAAGCTTTCTTT
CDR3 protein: CASSWGAGNTEAFF

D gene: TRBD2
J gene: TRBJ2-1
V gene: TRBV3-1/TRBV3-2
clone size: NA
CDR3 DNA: TGTGCCAGCAGCCAAGACACTAGCGGGGGATATAATGAGCAGTTCTTC
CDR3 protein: CASSQDTSGGYNEQFF

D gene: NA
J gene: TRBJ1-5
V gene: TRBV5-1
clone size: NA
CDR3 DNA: TGCGCCAGCAGCTGGGGCCCGGATCAGCCCCAGCATTTT
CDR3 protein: CASSWGPDQPQHF

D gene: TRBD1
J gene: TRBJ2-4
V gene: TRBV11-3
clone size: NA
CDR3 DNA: TGTGCCAGCAGCTCCACCGACAGGGACAACATTCAGTACTTC
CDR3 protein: CASSSTDRDNIQYF

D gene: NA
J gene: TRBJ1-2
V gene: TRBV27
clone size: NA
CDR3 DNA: TGTGCCAGCAGTTTACAACCTCGGGGGGCGGGTGGCTACACCTTC
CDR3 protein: CASSLQPRGAGGYTF

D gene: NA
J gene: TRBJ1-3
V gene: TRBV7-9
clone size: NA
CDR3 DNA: TGTGCCAGCAGCCCAACCGGGCTCAGGTCCCTTTTCTCTGGAAACACCATATATTTT
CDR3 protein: CASSPTGLRSLFSGNTIYF

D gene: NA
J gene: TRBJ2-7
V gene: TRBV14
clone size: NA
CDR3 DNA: TGTGCCAGCAGCCACCCCTCGAGTGTCGAGCAGTACTTC
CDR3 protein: CASSHPSSVEQYF

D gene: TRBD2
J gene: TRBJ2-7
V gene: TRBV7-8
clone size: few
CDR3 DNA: TGTGCCAGCAGCTTAGAGGGGTGGGGAGGGGAGCAGTACTTC
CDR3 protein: CASSLEGWGGEQYF

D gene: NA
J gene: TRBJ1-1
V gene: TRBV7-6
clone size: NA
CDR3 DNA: TGTGCCAGCAGCTCCATCGGCCTGATGAACACTGAAGCTTTCTTT
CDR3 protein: CASSSIGLMNTEAFF

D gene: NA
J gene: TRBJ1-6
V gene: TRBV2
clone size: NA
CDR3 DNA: TGTGCCAGCAGTACCGCCAAAGATTCACCCCTCCACTTT
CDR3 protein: CASSTAKDSPLHF